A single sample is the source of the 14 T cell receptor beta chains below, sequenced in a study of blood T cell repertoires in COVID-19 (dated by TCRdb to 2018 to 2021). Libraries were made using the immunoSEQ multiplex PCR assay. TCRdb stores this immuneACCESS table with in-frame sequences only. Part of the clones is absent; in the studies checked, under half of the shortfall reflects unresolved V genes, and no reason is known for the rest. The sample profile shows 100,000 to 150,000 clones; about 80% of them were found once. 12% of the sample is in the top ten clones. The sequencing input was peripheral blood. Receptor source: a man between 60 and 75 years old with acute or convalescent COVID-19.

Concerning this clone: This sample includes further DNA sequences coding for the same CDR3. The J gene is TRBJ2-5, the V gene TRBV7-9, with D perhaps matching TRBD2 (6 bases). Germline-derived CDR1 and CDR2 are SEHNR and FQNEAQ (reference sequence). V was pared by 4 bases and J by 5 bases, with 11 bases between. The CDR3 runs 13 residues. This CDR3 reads CASSYSGGETQYF. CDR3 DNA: TGTGCCAGCAGCTACAGTGGGGGGGAGACCCAGTACTTC. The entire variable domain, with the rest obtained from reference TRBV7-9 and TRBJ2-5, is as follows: DTGVSQNPRHKITKRGQNVTFRCDPISEHNRLYWYRQTLGQGPEFLTYFQNEAQLEKSRLLSDRFSAERPKGSFSTLEIQRTEQGDSAMYLCASSYSGGETQYFGPGTRLLVL.

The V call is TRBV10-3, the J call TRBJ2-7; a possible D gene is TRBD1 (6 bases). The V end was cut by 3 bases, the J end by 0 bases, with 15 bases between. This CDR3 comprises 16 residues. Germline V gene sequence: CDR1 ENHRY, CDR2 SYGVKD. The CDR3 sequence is CAISDGGAGYSYEQYF. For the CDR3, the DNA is TGTGCCATCAGTGATGGGGGCGCAGGGTACTCCTACGAGCAGTACTTC.

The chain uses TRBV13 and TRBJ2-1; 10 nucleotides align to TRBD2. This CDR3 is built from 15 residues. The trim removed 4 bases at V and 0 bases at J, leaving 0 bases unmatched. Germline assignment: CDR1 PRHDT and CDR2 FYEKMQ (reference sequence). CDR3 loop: CASSSSGSSYNEQFF. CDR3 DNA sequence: TGTGCCAGCAGCTCTAGCGGGAGCTCCTACAATGAGCAGTTCTTC.

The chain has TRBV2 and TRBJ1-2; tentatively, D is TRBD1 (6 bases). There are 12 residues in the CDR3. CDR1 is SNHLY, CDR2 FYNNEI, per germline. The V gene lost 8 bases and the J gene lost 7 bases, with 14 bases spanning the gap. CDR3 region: CASSGLGGGYTF. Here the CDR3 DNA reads TGTGCCAGCTCCGGGCTAGGGGGTGGCTACACCTTC.

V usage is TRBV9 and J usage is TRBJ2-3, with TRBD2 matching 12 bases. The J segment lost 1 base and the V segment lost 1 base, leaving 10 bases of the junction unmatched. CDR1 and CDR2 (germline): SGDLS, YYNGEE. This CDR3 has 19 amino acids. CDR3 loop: CASSVQASGRGLGTDTQYF. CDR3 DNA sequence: TGTGCCAGCAGCGTACAAGCTAGCGGGAGGGGACTCGGCACAGATACGCAGTATTTT.

In nucleotides, the CDR3 is TGTGCCAGCAGCTTAGAGACCAGGGGGGATTCACCCCTCCACTTT. Amino acids: CASSLETRGDSPLHF. The chain uses TRBV7-6 and TRBJ1-6, with 7 bases matching TRBD1. Germline CDR1 and CDR2: SGHVS and FNYEAQ. This CDR3 has 15 residues. V lost 1 base, J lost 8 bases, and 5 bases stayed unmatched.

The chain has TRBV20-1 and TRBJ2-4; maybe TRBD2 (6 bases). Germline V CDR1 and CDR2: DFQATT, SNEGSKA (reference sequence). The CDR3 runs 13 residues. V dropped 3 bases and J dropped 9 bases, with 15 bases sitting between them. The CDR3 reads CSASRHGGGIQYF. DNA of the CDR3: TGCAGTGCTAGTCGTCACGGGGGAGGCATTCAGTACTTC.

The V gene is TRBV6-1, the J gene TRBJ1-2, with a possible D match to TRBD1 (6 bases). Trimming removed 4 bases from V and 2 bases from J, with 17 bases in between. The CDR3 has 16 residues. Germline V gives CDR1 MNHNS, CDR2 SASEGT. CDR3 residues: CASSAGEGIINYGYTF. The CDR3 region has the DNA TGTGCCAGCAGTGCAGGGGAGGGTATTATAAACTATGGCTACACCTTC.

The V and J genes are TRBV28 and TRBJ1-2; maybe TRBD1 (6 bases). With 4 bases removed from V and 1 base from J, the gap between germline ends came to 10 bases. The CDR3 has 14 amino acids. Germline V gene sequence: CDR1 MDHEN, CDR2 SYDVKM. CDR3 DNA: TGTGCCAGCAGTTCCGGACAGATTAACTATGGCTACACCTTC. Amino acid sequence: CASSSGQINYGYTF.

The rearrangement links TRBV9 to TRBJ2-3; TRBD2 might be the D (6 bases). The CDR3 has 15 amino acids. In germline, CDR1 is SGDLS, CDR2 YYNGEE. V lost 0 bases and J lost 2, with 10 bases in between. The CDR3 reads CASSVGRGYTDTQYF. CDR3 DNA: TGTGCCAGCAGCGTAGGGAGGGGATACACAGATACGCAGTATTTT.

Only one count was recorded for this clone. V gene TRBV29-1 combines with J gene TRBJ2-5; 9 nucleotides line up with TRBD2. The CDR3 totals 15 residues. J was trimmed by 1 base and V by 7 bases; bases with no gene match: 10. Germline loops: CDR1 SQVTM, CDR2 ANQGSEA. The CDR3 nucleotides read TGCAGCGCCTTACCTGGCGGGAGGGGCCAAGAGACCCAGTACTTC. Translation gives CSALPGGRGQETQYF.

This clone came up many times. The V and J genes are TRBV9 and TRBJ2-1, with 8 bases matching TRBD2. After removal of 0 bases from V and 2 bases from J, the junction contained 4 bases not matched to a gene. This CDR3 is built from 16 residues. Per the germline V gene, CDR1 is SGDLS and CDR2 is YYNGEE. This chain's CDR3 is CASSVAGGRTYNEQFF. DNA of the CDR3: TGTGCCAGCAGCGTAGCGGGCGGGAGGACCTACAATGAGCAGTTCTTC.

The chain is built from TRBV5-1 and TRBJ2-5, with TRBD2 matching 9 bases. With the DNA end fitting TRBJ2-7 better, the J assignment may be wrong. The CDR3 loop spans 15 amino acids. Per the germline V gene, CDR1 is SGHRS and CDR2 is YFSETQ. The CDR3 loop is CASSLGTSVFYEQYF. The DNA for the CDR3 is TGCGCCAGCAGCTTGGGGACTAGCGTATTCTACGAGCAGTACTTC.

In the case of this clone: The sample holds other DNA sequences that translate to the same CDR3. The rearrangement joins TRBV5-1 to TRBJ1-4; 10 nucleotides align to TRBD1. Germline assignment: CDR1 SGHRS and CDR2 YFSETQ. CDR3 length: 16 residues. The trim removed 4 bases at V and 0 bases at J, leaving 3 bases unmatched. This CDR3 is CASSRGQGATNEKLFF. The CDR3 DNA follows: TGCGCCAGCAGCCGTGGACAGGGGGCAACTAATGAAAAACTGTTTTTT. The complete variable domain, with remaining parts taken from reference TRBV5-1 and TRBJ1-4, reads KAGVTQTPRYLIKTRGQQVTLSCSPISGHRSVSWYQQTPGQGLQFLFEYFSETQRNKGNFPGRFSGRQFSNSRSEMNVSTLELGDSALYLCASSRGQGATNEKLFFGSGTQLSVL.